This T cell receptor (beta chain) was sequenced during a study of T-cell reconstitution after alpha-beta-depleted transplantation in children. Unique molecular identifiers tagged the TCRbeta library. TCRdb re-analysed the PCR reads in MiXCR, keeping a single row per CDR3 protein. The sample consists of 330,000 or so distinct CDR3 sequences, over 9% of them appearing once. From germline, CDR1 is MNHNS and CDR2 SASEGT. J gave up 6 bases and V 7 bases, and 10 bases lay outside the gene matches. The CDR3 has 16 residues. The chain employs TRBV6-1 and TRBJ1-6; 9 bases align to TRBD1. This TCR derives from a human donor who donated a stem cell graft to a child with acute lymphoblastic leukemia. The material sequenced was PBMCs from the stem cell graft donor, taken from the stem cell graft. The CDR3 region has the DNA TGTGCCAGCACCAGAAGCATGGGACAGGGTAATTCACCCCTCCACTTT. Encoded protein: CASTRSMGQGNSPLHF.